One sample yielded the 4 T cell receptor beta chains listed below, sequenced in a study of CD8 T cells in ankylosing spondylitis. Via MiXCR, TCRdb re-called the 5' RACE reads, giving one row per CDR3 protein. The sample has 350,000 or so distinct CDR3 sequences; around 10% are singletons. Sequenced sample: blood, either unsorted or a sorted T cell fraction (not recorded which). All receptors come from a female donor with ankylosing spondylitis or in good health (not recorded which).

This clonotype showed up many times. The V gene is TRBV5-1, the J gene TRBJ1-1; D unclear. Germline V gives CDR1 SGHRS, CDR2 YFSETQ. The CDR3 contains 14 residues. The V end was cut by 5 bases, the J end by 8 bases, with 19 bases between. DNA for the CDR3: TGCGCCAGCAGTAGGCATAAAGTTGGCGTGGAAGCTTTCTTT. Translated, it gives CASSRHKVGVEAFF.

This clonotype was seen ten or more times. The rearrangement links TRBV28 to TRBJ2-4; D remains ambiguous. The CDR3 spans 13 residues. Germline CDR1 reads MDHEN; CDR2 reads SYDVKM. V lost 5 bases and J 7 bases, leaving 12 bases between the germline ends. CDR3 nucleotides: TGTGCCAGCAGTACCGGGTTTGGCAACATTCAGTACTTC. This sequence encodes CASSTGFGNIQYF.

The chain links TRBV28 to TRBJ2-7; 9 nucleotides agree with TRBD2. CDR3 length: 14 amino acids. J gave up 2 bases and V 5 bases, and 4 bases lay outside the gene matches. Germline V gives CDR1 MDHEN, CDR2 SYDVKM. CDR3 in amino acids: CASSIAGVAYEQYF. The CDR3 DNA sequence: TGTGCCAGCAGTATAGCGGGAGTCGCCTACGAGCAGTACTTC.

V and J are TRBV25-1 and TRBJ2-2, with unresolved D. Germline V lookup: CDR1 MGHDK, CDR2 SYGVNS. Trimming pared 0 bases from V and 1 base from J, leaving 9 bases between. This CDR3 has 16 amino acids. In DNA form, the CDR3 reads TGTGCCAGCAGTGAATATGGGCCGATGAACACCGGGGAGCTGTTTTTT. Translating gives CASSEYGPMNTGELFF.